This T cell receptor beta chain was sequenced during a study of regulatory T cells in long-lasting Graves disease. Study outcomes and limitations: With approximately 2,500 shared public clonotypes, persistent patients exceeded new patients, who shared 950 to 1,000. For persistent Graves' patients, TCR diversity was lower than for newly diagnosed ones.

The time point denotes: persistent/refractory GD, antithyroid drugs over 5 years with positive TRAb. PBMC RNA was the source of the TCR library. As to this clonotype: No antigen is known for it.

For TCR beta, libraries came from iRepertoire HTBI primers and Arm-PCR of CDR3 regions. Per the original data handling: Taken together, the samples had roughly 56 TRBV and around 14 TRBJ segments identified. One entry per CDR3 protein, called by TCRdb with MiXCR from the multiplex PCR reads. The V and J calls were determined by TCRdb, not by the authors. The profile covers under 350,000 distinct CDR3 sequences, with roughly a fifth appearing a single time and more than 50% taken by the ten largest. This TCR was sampled from a female donor with Graves disease. The source was peripheral blood mononuclear cells (PBMCs), collected when the disease was refractory, from a patient treated with antithyroid drugs.

The DNA for the CDR3 is TGCAGTGCTAGAAGTGGTACTGAAGCTTTCTTT. This sequence encodes CSARSGTEAFF. The rearrangement joins TRBV20-1 to TRBJ1-1; no definite D call. Germline CDR1 reads DFQATT; CDR2 reads SNEGSKA (reference sequence). The length of the CDR3 is 11 residues. Trimming left V 2 bases short and J 5 bases short, with 6 bases between.